The clone carrying this TCR beta chain has more than one count but fewer than ten. Its antigen remains unidentified. The length of the CDR3 is 18 residues. V gave up 7 bases and J gave up 1 base; unmatched junction bases: 8. CDR1 is LGHNT, CDR2 FRNRAP, per germline. TCRdb redid the calling of the 5' RACE reads with MiXCR, one entry per CDR3 protein. In the table there are a few hundred thousand distinct CDR3 sequences, around 15% of which are singletons. The sample originates from a study of identical twins. Study findings and constraints: Compared with unrelated sharing, twin-shared out-of-frame alpha sequences had more low-probability sequences. One should note that invariant MAIT and iNKT cells could partly confound zero-insertion analyses. Researchers reported weaker excess twin sharing in beta out-of-frame sequences.

These data also formed part of another study, on yellow fever vaccine responses in identical twins.

The TCR originated in a woman younger than 30 in good health. This chain connects TRBV12-5 to TRBJ2-2, with 14 nucleotides matching TRBD2. The sequenced sample consisted of CD4+ T cells sorted from blood. This CDR3 is CASAQTSGGVKNTGELFF. The CDR3 bases are TGTGCTAGTGCCCAGACTAGCGGGGGGGTGAAGAACACCGGGGAGCTGTTTTTT.